This TCR beta chain appears in the sequencing data of a study of cytotoxic CD8 clonotypes in ibrutinib-treated CLL. Sequencing was performed with immunoSEQ multiplex PCR; in TCRdb, only in-frame clones are kept and a portion is missing. This table has some 140,000 clones, approximately 90% appearing once. The receptor was derived from a human donor with chronic lymphocytic leukemia. The sequenced sample was PBMCs, obtained after 12 months of ibrutinib treatment.

The CDR3 DNA is TGTGCCAGCAGCCAAGACAGGTACGGTGGGTCCTACAATGAGCAGTTCTTC. This codes for CASSQDRYGGSYNEQFF. The chain is built from TRBV4-2 and TRBJ2-1; D unclear. Per the germline V gene, CDR1 is LGHNA and CDR2 is YNFKEQ. The germline V and J ends were trimmed by 0 bases and 1 base, with 13 bases remaining between them. The CDR3 loop spans 17 amino acids.